Presented here are 31 T cell receptor beta chains from one specimen sequenced in a study of blood T cell repertoires in COVID-19 (dated by TCRdb to 2018 to 2020). The library was built by means of the immunoSEQ multiplex PCR assay. This immuneACCESS table, as held by TCRdb, lists in-frame sequences with V and J called but not all clones. Of the missing ones, under half trace to an unresolved V gene in checked studies; the others have no known cause. In this sample the table shows roughly 120,000 clones, around 90% of which occur a single time. The ten largest clones represent 0.88% of the sample. The specimen sequenced was peripheral blood. These receptors all come from a woman aged 45-59 years with active or convalescent COVID-19.

This rearrangement joins TRBV5-6 to TRBJ2-1, with 7 positions matching TRBD1. Trimming removed 2 bases from V and 2 bases from J; junction bases left unmatched: 4. The CDR3 covers 15 residues. Germline V gives CDR1 SGHDT, CDR2 YYEEEE. The CDR3 region has the DNA TGTGCCAGCAGCTTACGTCAGGGGGCCTACAATGAGCAGTTCTTC. Translation gives CASSLRQGAYNEQFF.

This clone was counted between two and nine times. J is TRBJ1-1 and V is TRBV6-6; 8 bases are shared with TRBD1. The V and J ends lost 0 bases and 2 bases, in that order; junction bases with no gene match: 2. The CDR3 covers 15 residues. Germline lookup yields CDR1 MNHNY and CDR2 SVGAGI (reference sequence). The CDR3 sequence is CASSYSGQGNTEAFF. The DNA of the CDR3 is TGTGCCAGCAGTTACTCTGGACAGGGAAACACTGAAGCTTTCTTT.

The chain carries TRBV19 and TRBJ2-3; 8 bases fit TRBD2. Germline V gene lookup returns CDR1 LNHDA and CDR2 SQIVND (reference sequence). The CDR3 covers 12 residues. V was pared by 9 bases and J by 5 bases, with 4 bases of the junction left unmatched. The CDR3 protein is CASGGGVDTQYF. The CDR3 nucleotides are TGTGCCAGCGGGGGGGGAGTAGATACGCAGTATTTT.

V is TRBV3-1 (or the pseudogene TRBV3-2) and J is TRBJ2-7; the match to TRBD2 covers 9 bases. Looked up from germline, CDR1 is LGHDT and CDR2 is YNNKEL (reference sequence). Trimming removed 3 bases from V and 2 bases from J; junction bases left unmatched: 5. This CDR3 contains 15 residues. The CDR3 sequence: CASSHTASGTYEQYF. CDR3 sequence (DNA): TGTGCCAGCAGCCACACCGCTAGCGGGACCTACGAGCAGTACTTC.

This rearrangement joins TRBV2 to TRBJ1-2; a weak D match, TRBD1 (6 bases). The germline gives CDR1 SNHLY, CDR2 FYNNEI. V dropped 0 bases and J dropped 4 bases, with 15 bases sitting between them. This CDR3 contains 16 residues. CDR3 sequence (DNA): TGTGCCAGCAGTGAAGCGCCACAGGGAGAAGGCTATGGCTACACCTTC. Translation gives CASSEAPQGEGYGYTF. Filled out from reference TRBV2 and TRBJ1-2, the complete variable domain reads EPEVTQTPSHQVTQMGQEVILRCVPISNHLYFYWYRQILGQKVEFLVSFYNNEISEKSEIFDDQFSVERPDGSNFTLKIRSTKLEDSAMYFCASSEAPQGEGYGYTFGSGTRLTVV.

The chain links TRBV11-3 to TRBJ2-3; no clear D gene. The CDR3 runs to 17 residues. Trimming took off 5 bases at V and 3 bases at J, with 21 bases between the two ends. Germline assignment: CDR1 SGHNT and CDR2 YENEEA. The CDR3 here is CASSASVMGRRTDTQYF. In DNA form, the CDR3 reads TGTGCCAGCAGCGCCTCTGTAATGGGCCGCCGAACAGATACGCAGTATTTT.

The V call is TRBV27, the J call TRBJ2-1, with TRBD2 identical over 9 bases. The V segment lost 5 bases and the J segment 6 bases; nucleotides outside the gene matches: 2. The V gene's germline CDR1 is MNHEY and CDR2 SMNVEV (reference sequence). The CDR3 extends over 13 amino acids. The CDR3, as DNA: TGTGCCAGCAGTGGCGGGGGGGCCAATGAGCAGTTCTTC. Its translation: CASSGGGANEQFF.

The chain has TRBV7-2 and TRBJ2-5, with TRBD2 matching 7 bases. The CDR3 extends over 15 amino acids. J lost 3 bases, V lost 3 bases, and 7 bases had no gene match. Germline V gives CDR1 SGHTA, CDR2 FQGNSA. The CDR3 loop is CASSFEGGPEETQYF. The DNA for the CDR3 is TGTGCCAGCAGCTTCGAGGGAGGGCCGGAAGAGACCCAGTACTTC.

This chain uses TRBV4-1 with TRBJ2-7; D is ambiguous. The ends were cut back, 0 bases at V and 9 bases at J, with 12 bases in the middle. The CDR3 sequence is 13 residues long. The germline V gene encodes CDR1 MGHRA and CDR2 YSYEKL. CDR3 coding DNA: TGCGCCAGCAGCCAAGATCCCAATACCGGGCAGTACTTC. Translated, it gives CASSQDPNTGQYF.

The chain combines TRBV28 with TRBJ2-7; no clear D. The V and J ends lost 5 bases and 2 bases respectively, with 10 bases between them. The germline CDR1 and CDR2 sequences are MDHEN and SYDVKM. This CDR3 comprises 13 residues. Here the CDR3 DNA reads TGTGCCAGCAGTAGAACACCCACCTACGAGCAGTACTTC. Amino acid sequence: CASSRTPTYEQYF.

The chain uses TRBV6-5 and TRBJ2-7; TRBD1 agrees at 9 bases. From germline, CDR1 is MNHEY and CDR2 SVGAGI. The CDR3 has 15 residues. Trimming took 6 bases from V and 5 from J; bases not matched to a gene: 11. The CDR3 is CASRTLGQGRHEQYF. The DNA of the CDR3 is TGTGCCAGCAGAACCCTCGGACAGGGGAGACACGAGCAGTACTTC.

V usage is TRBV25-1 and J usage is TRBJ2-5, with D perhaps TRBD1 (5 bases). Germline V gene sequence: CDR1 MGHDK, CDR2 SYGVNS. CDR3 size: 15 residues. V lost 8 bases and J 5 bases, leaving 21 bases between the germline ends. The CDR3 spells CASPKDAGLVETQYF. In DNA, the CDR3 is TGTGCCAGCCCGAAAGACGCAGGGTTAGTGGAGACCCAGTACTTC.

This sequence joins TRBV19 and TRBJ1-5; 7 positions agree with TRBD1. CDR1 and CDR2 from the germline V gene are LNHDA and SQIVND (reference sequence). V was clipped by 1 base and J by 2 bases; unmatched bases: 5. The CDR3 extends over 16 amino acids. The CDR3, as DNA: TGTGCCAGTAGTATAGGAGGGGGCGGAGGCAATCAGCCCCAGCATTTT. Translating it yields CASSIGGGGGNQPQHF.

The V gene is TRBV9, the J gene TRBJ2-5; TRBD2 might be the D (5 bases). In germline, CDR1 is SGDLS, CDR2 YYNGEE. The CDR3 runs 16 residues. V lost 0 bases, J lost 6 bases, and 18 bases lay in between. In DNA, the CDR3 is TGTGCCAGCAGCGTAGACCCACTAGTTGGAGGAAAGACCCAGTACTTC. This translates into CASSVDPLVGGKTQYF.

This clone has only one observation. The V and J genes are TRBV27 and TRBJ1-6, with TRBD1 matching over 12 bases. The junction had 6 bases not matched to a gene; V was cut back by 3 bases and J by 9 bases. Germline loops: CDR1 MNHEY, CDR2 SMNVEV (reference sequence). This CDR3 is built from 16 residues. CDR3 nucleotides: TGTGCCAGCAGTTTCGGGACAGGGGGCGCGGGTTCACCCCTCCACTTT. Translating it yields CASSFGTGGAGSPLHF.

J is TRBJ2-3 and V is TRBV6-5; 8 bases fit TRBD1. V shed 5 bases, J shed 2 bases, and the junction held 3 bases outside the gene matches. This CDR3 is 14 amino acids long. CDR1 is MNHEY and CDR2 is SVGAGI in the germline V gene. CDR3 DNA sequence: TGTGCCAGCAGTCGGACAGGGACCACAGATACGCAGTATTTT. This gives the protein CASSRTGTTDTQYF.

V gene TRBV24-1 combines with J gene TRBJ1-2; 7 bases are a match to TRBD1. The V and J ends lost 4 bases and 10 bases, in that order; junction bases with no gene match: 5. The CDR3 is made up of 12 amino acids. Germline loops: CDR1 KGHDR, CDR2 SFDVKD. The CDR3 coding sequence is TGTGCCACCAGTGAGCGACAGGGTCCCTACACCTTC. Protein sequence: CATSERQGPYTF.

V is TRBV2 and J is TRBJ1-3; D remains unclear. V was pared by 6 bases and J by 4 bases, with 13 bases between. Per the germline V gene, CDR1 is SNHLY and CDR2 is FYNNEI. The CDR3 extends over 14 amino acids. The CDR3 spells CASRAAVSGNTIYF. CDR3 nucleotides: TGTGCCAGCAGGGCAGCGGTTTCAGGAAACACCATATATTTT.

The genes are TRBV28 and TRBJ2-3, with D perhaps matching TRBD1 (5 bases). Trimming stripped 6 bases from V and 3 bases from J, with 16 bases between. The germline V gene has CDR1 MDHEN and CDR2 SYDVKM. The CDR3 has 15 residues. The CDR3 DNA reads as TGTGCCAGCAGACACCCCCAGGGTGCTACAGATACGCAGTATTTT. This codes for CASRHPQGATDTQYF. Looking up the rest from reference TRBV28 and TRBJ2-3 gives the full variable domain: DVKVTQSSRYLVKRTGEKVFLECVQDMDHENMFWYRQDPGLGLRLIYFSYDVKMKEKGDIPEGYSVSREKKERFSLILESASTNQTSMYLCASRHPQGATDTQYFGPGTRLTVL.

This chain connects TRBV9 to TRBJ2-3; D might be TRBD1 (5 bases). The germline V gene has CDR1 SGDLS and CDR2 YYNGEE. The CDR3 is 14 amino acids. V lost 0 bases and J lost 2, with 7 bases in between. DNA for the CDR3: TGTGCCAGCAGCGTAGGACAGCCCACAGATACGCAGTATTTT. Its translation is CASSVGQPTDTQYF.

The chain combines TRBV29-1 with TRBJ2-1; 9 bases align to TRBD2. The junction had 4 bases not matched to a gene; V was cut back by 5 bases and J by 8 bases. The CDR3 has 12 residues. CDR1 is SQVTM, CDR2 ANQGSEA, per germline. CDR3 in amino acids: CSVKGLADEQFF. In DNA, the CDR3 is TGCAGCGTTAAGGGACTAGCAGATGAGCAGTTCTTC.

The chain couples TRBV2 to TRBJ1-5, with D tentatively TRBD1 (5 bases). Per the germline V gene, CDR1 is SNHLY and CDR2 is FYNNEI. The CDR3 is made up of 15 amino acids. V lost 4 bases and J lost 0, with 10 bases in between. The CDR3 protein is CASSVGANSNQPQHF. The CDR3 DNA follows: TGTGCCAGCAGTGTAGGGGCCAATAGCAATCAGCCCCAGCATTTT.

The rearrangement joins TRBV5-5 to TRBJ2-2, with TRBD2 matching over 8 bases. Germline V CDR1 and CDR2: SGHKS, YYEKEE (reference sequence). This CDR3 region has 17 residues. V shed 4 bases, J shed 4 bases, and the junction held 12 bases outside the gene matches. The CDR3: CASSVTVAGGFTGELFF. The CDR3 coding sequence is TGTGCCAGCAGCGTAACCGTTGCGGGAGGCTTCACCGGGGAGCTGTTTTTT.

The rearrangement links TRBV4-3 to TRBJ2-7; 11 bases are a match to TRBD2. The length of the CDR3 is 15 residues. V shed 3 bases and J 5 bases; nucleotides not matched to a gene: 6. Germline lookup yields CDR1 LGHNA and CDR2 YSLEER. The CDR3 region has the DNA TGCGCCAGCAGCCATAGCGGGAGGGCCCTGGACGAGCAGTACTTC. This encodes CASSHSGRALDEQYF.

CDR3 DNA: TGTGCCAGCAGCCAAGATCGGGTCGACAGGGGCCAAGAGACCCAGTACTTC. As protein: CASSQDRVDRGQETQYF. The chain employs TRBV3-1 (or the pseudogene TRBV3-2) and TRBJ2-5, with 8 bases aligning to TRBD1. Trimming took 0 bases from V and 1 from J; bases not matched to a gene: 7. The germline V gene encodes CDR1 LGHDT and CDR2 YNNKEL (reference sequence). The CDR3 totals 17 residues.

This chain connects TRBV6-5 to TRBJ2-1; D possibly corresponds to TRBD2 (5 bases). This CDR3 comprises 15 residues. V dropped 1 base and J dropped 5 bases, with 12 bases sitting between them. Germline V gives CDR1 MNHEY, CDR2 SVGAGI. The DNA for the CDR3 is TGTGCCAGCAGTTACTACAGAACGACTAACAATGAGCAGTTCTTC. This translates into CASSYYRTTNNEQFF.

Details on this clone: The junction shows a germline mismatch at one end, possibly a read error. The chain joins TRBV7-7 to TRBJ1-3; D is unclear. The CDR3 contains 13 residues. CDR1 SSHAT and CDR2 FNYEAQ come from the germline V gene (reference sequence). The CDR3 nucleotides read TGTGCTAGCAGCGCGATGTCTGGAAACACCATATATTTT. Protein: CASSAMSGNTIYF.

The chain uses TRBV5-4 and TRBJ2-7, with a possible D match to TRBD1 (7 bases). This CDR3 contains 15 residues. Germline CDR1 is SGHNT and CDR2 is YYREEE (reference sequence). With 2 bases removed from V and 6 bases from J, the gap between germline ends came to 18 bases. CDR3 loop: CASSFETGVGGEQYF. As DNA, the CDR3 is TGTGCCAGCAGCTTTGAAACAGGGGTGGGAGGCGAGCAGTACTTC.

This clone was recorded a few times. The junction departs from germline at one end; a sequencing error may be responsible. The V and J genes are TRBV10-2 and TRBJ2-7, with 7 bases that match TRBD1. The CDR3 is made up of 16 amino acids. CDR1 is WSHSY, CDR2 SAAADI, per germline. This chain's CDR3 is CASCDPGRQGNHEQYF. CDR3 DNA sequence: TGCGCCAGCTGTGACCCAGGCCGACAGGGCAACCACGAGCAGTACTTC.

The chain joins TRBV27 to TRBJ2-1; 10 bases line up with TRBD2. J was trimmed by 9 bases and V by 5 bases; bases with no gene match: 10. The length of the CDR3 is 15 residues. Germline lookup yields CDR1 MNHEY and CDR2 SMNVEV (reference sequence). Written as DNA, the CDR3 is TGTGCCAGCAGTGCCCTAGCGGGAGCGGGGGGTGAGCAGTTCTTC. It encodes CASSALAGAGGEQFF.

V is TRBV28 and J is TRBJ1-5; D is uncertain. Trimming removed 5 bases from V and 2 bases from J, with 10 bases in between. Germline CDR1 reads MDHEN; CDR2 reads SYDVKM. The CDR3 contains 14 residues. CDR3 sequence reads: CASSPLRRNQPQHF. The CDR3, as DNA: TGTGCCAGCAGTCCTCTGCGGCGCAATCAGCCCCAGCATTTT.